The rows below give T cell receptor beta chains drawn from one sample of a study of shared clonotypes between healthy human individuals. Clones were sequenced by immunoSEQ multiplex PCR, and TCRdb holds only the in-frame ones, with some missing. The sample consists of approximately 2.5 million clones, just over 90% of them appearing once. The sequencing input was naive CD4+ T cells sorted from blood. Receptors originate from a man aged 18 to 29 in good health. CDR3s include the opening cysteine and the closing phenylalanine or tryptophan. Each record gives: CDR3 protein, V gene, CDR3 length, J gene.

CDR3 protein: CASSLGFPSTDTQYF
V gene: TRBV5-5
CDR3 length: 15
J gene: TRBJ2-3

CDR3 protein: CASSGLRLPTYEQYF
V gene: TRBV6-1
CDR3 length: 15
J gene: TRBJ2-7

CDR3 protein: CASRTGPSTDTQYF
V gene: TRBV5-1
CDR3 length: 14
J gene: TRBJ2-3

CDR3 protein: CASSPRTSGGVSYNEQFF
V gene: TRBV18
CDR3 length: 18
J gene: TRBJ2-1

CDR3 protein: CATAGTGTMINQPQHF
V gene: TRBV10-3
CDR3 length: 16
J gene: TRBJ1-5

CDR3 protein: CASSAQGMKGNQPQHF
V gene: TRBV10-2
CDR3 length: 16
J gene: TRBJ1-5

CDR3 protein: CASSPGGTNTGELFF
V gene: TRBV28
CDR3 length: 15
J gene: TRBJ2-2

CDR3 protein: CASSPPGKLFF
V gene: TRBV7-9
CDR3 length: 11
J gene: TRBJ1-4

CDR3 protein: CASSLDGLTSSGNTIYF
V gene: TRBV7-2
CDR3 length: 17
J gene: TRBJ1-3

CDR3 protein: CASSPPPASDTQYF
V gene: TRBV18
CDR3 length: 14
J gene: TRBJ2-3

CDR3 protein: CASSLAMGPPIPHF
V gene: TRBV7-9
CDR3 length: 14
J gene: TRBJ1-1

CDR3 protein: CAWSGQGEKLFF
V gene: TRBV30
CDR3 length: 12
J gene: TRBJ1-4

CDR3 protein: CASSQTGSYGYTF
V gene: TRBV5-1
CDR3 length: 13
J gene: TRBJ1-2

CDR3 protein: CASGGSSSYNEQFF
V gene: TRBV2
CDR3 length: 14
J gene: TRBJ2-1

CDR3 protein: CASSLGTTPTGQDTQYF
V gene: TRBV7-9
CDR3 length: 17
J gene: TRBJ2-3

CDR3 protein: CASIPGGKTYNEQFF
V gene: TRBV5-1
CDR3 length: 15
J gene: TRBJ2-1

CDR3 protein: CASSADRALDEQYF
V gene: TRBV2
CDR3 length: 14
J gene: TRBJ2-7

CDR3 protein: CASSVQGAGGNTIYF
V gene: TRBV6-1
CDR3 length: 15
J gene: TRBJ1-3

CDR3 protein: CASFGTDPYEQYF
V gene: TRBV28
CDR3 length: 13
J gene: TRBJ2-7

CDR3 protein: CASSSGQGTAQYF
V gene: TRBV13
CDR3 length: 13
J gene: TRBJ2-5